A selection of T cell receptor beta chains follows, all from one sample in a study of blood T cell repertoires in COVID-19. TCRdb's copy holds only in-frame clones and misses some; the assay was immunoSEQ multiplex PCR. The sample lists around 100,000 clones, around 87% occurring once. Material for sequencing was peripheral blood. All receptors derive from a human donor with acute or convalescent COVID-19. The donor label of this sample is uncertain. Each CDR3 is given without its conserved first and last residue. D genes are given only for firm matches. Where a row states a size, it is once, few, many or the class of an expanded clone; other rows omit it.

abundance | j_gene | d_gene | v_gene | CDR3aa
NA | TRBJ1-1 | NA | TRBV5-1 | ASSLEPTRDTEAF
once | TRBJ1-2 | NA | TRBV19 | ASSIEAANYGYT
NA | TRBJ2-2 | NA | TRBV6-5 | ASSRPGTGELF
many | TRBJ1-3 | NA | TRBV27 | ASSPQGSSGNTIY
NA | TRBJ1-5 | NA | TRBV27 | ASSSSVRNQPQH
once | TRBJ2-5 | TRBD2 | TRBV25-1 | ASSDSTSGYPGETQY
NA | TRBJ1-2 | TRBD1 | TRBV25-1 | ASSETGGVDGYT
NA | TRBJ1-4 | NA | TRBV6-5 | ASSYPEQGEKLF
NA | TRBJ1-3 | TRBD1 | TRBV28 | ASSFFRQGDYMGNTIY
NA | TRBJ2-2 | NA | TRBV19 | ASSIPGVRTGELF
once | TRBJ2-1 | NA | TRBV4-1 | ASSQEGGRGAHNEQF
NA | TRBJ1-1 | NA | TRBV5-1 | ASSLEYRNTEAF
NA | TRBJ1-2 | NA | TRBV5-6 | ASRPEVTGGYT
NA | TRBJ1-5 | NA | TRBV30 | ASGDNQPQH
NA | TRBJ1-1 | NA | TRBV7-9 | ASSLGPDRPNTEAF
NA | TRBJ1-6 | TRBD1 | TRBV2 | ATYGQGRNSPLH